This passage covers 11 T cell receptor beta chains from one sample sequenced in a study of CD8+ T cells in alopecia areata. Sequencing relied on a cDNA template that was reverse transcribed from extracted RNA. Produced via immunoSEQ multiplex PCR; TCRdb's table is partial and in-frame only. The table has under 350,000 clones, about 62% seen once; the top ten hold under 2%. Treatment denoted: oral pan-JAK inhibitor, 5-10 mg twice daily. The sequencing used CD4+ T cells sorted from blood, collected at week 24, from a patient treated with tofacitinib. All receptors come from a human donor with alopecia areata.

The chain has TRBV4-1 and TRBJ2-2; possible D gene TRBD1, 6 bases. Germline-derived CDR1 and CDR2 are MGHRA and YSYEKL. The V and J ends lost 11 bases and 7 bases respectively, with 11 bases between them. This CDR3 is 11 amino acids long. CDR3 nucleotide sequence: TGCGCCGTCCGAGGGGGCGGGGAGCTGTTTTTT. This codes for CAVRGGGELFF.

The chain is built from TRBV28 and TRBJ1-2, with 11 bases fitting TRBD1. The V gene end was trimmed by 7 bases and the J gene end by 2 bases; junction bases not matched to a gene: 9. CDR1 and CDR2 from the germline V gene are MDHEN and SYDVKM. The CDR3 consists of 16 residues. This CDR3 reads CASNSDWTGGNYGYTF. In DNA form, the CDR3 reads TGTGCCAGCAACTCAGACTGGACAGGGGGCAACTATGGCTACACCTTC.

The rearrangement joins TRBV29-1 to TRBJ2-3; 13 bases agree with TRBD2. J lost 6 bases, V lost 5 bases, and 17 bases had no gene match. The CDR3 extends over 18 amino acids. From germline, CDR1 is SQVTM and CDR2 ANQGSEA. As DNA, the CDR3 is TGCAGCGTTCCAGGACTAGCGGGGGTTACAACATTCTTGGATACGCAGTATTTT. This encodes CSVPGLAGVTTFLDTQYF.

The chain links TRBV28 to TRBJ2-7; D possibly corresponds to TRBD2 (6 bases). The CDR3 loop spans 14 amino acids. The V gene lost 7 bases and the J gene lost 0 bases, with 13 bases spanning the gap. Germline loops: CDR1 MDHEN, CDR2 SYDVKM. CDR3 loop: CASMGKGLSYEQYF. The CDR3 DNA follows: TGTGCCAGCATGGGCAAGGGACTCTCCTACGAGCAGTACTTC.

This chain joins TRBV4-1 and TRBJ2-2; tentative D call: TRBD1 (5 bases). The V gene lost 6 bases and the J gene lost 6 bases, with 11 bases spanning the gap. CDR1 and CDR2 (germline): MGHRA, YSYEKL. This CDR3 comprises 13 residues. The chain's CDR3 is CASRSREAGELFF. CDR3 in DNA: TGCGCCAGCAGGAGCAGGGAAGCCGGGGAGCTGTTTTTT.

The chain carries TRBV29-1 and TRBJ1-2; 8 bases map to TRBD1. V dropped 4 bases and J dropped 5; count of bases not matched to a gene: 6. CDR1 and CDR2 (germline): SQVTM, ANQGSEA. This CDR3 spans 13 amino acids. The CDR3 coding sequence is TGCAGCGTTGCCGGGAACAGGGGGTATGGCTACACCTTC. Translation: CSVAGNRGYGYTF.

The V gene is TRBV7-9, the J gene TRBJ1-1; TRBD1 matches at 7 bases. The junction had 6 bases not matched to a gene; V was cut back by 5 bases and J by 0 bases. CDR1 is SEHNR, CDR2 FQNEAQ, per germline (reference sequence). The length of the CDR3 is 15 residues. The CDR3 region has the DNA TGTGCCAGCAGCCGCCGGGGACAGTTGAACACTGAAGCTTTCTTT. Amino acids: CASSRRGQLNTEAFF.

In its sample, this clone was seen a few times. The rearrangement joins TRBV28 to TRBJ1-6; no clear D gene. The germline gives CDR1 MDHEN, CDR2 SYDVKM. Deletions cut 7 bases from V and 7 bases from J, with 17 bases between. The CDR3 loop spans 15 amino acids. The DNA of the CDR3 is TGTGCCAGCATCGATTCTCGAGACGGGAATTCACCCCTCCACTTT. Its protein product is CASIDSRDGNSPLHF.

The table lists this clone with a few counts. V and J are TRBV2 and TRBJ2-3; D is ambiguous. In germline, CDR1 is SNHLY, CDR2 FYNNEI. CDR3 length equals 14 residues. Trimming shortened V by 4 bases and J by 1 base, and 9 bases separated the two germline ends. The CDR3 bases are TGTGCCAGCAGTGGGGAATGGGGCACAGATACGCAGTATTTT. Translation: CASSGEWGTDTQYF. The full variable domain, with the rest looked up from reference TRBV2 and TRBJ2-3, is EPEVTQTPSHQVTQMGQEVILRCVPISNHLYFYWYRQILGQKVEFLVSFYNNEISEKSEIFDDQFSVERPDGSNFTLKIRSTKLEDSAMYFCASSGEWGTDTQYFGPGTRLTVL.

The chain links TRBV5-6 to TRBJ2-7, with a possible D match to TRBD1 (5 bases). Germline lookup yields CDR1 SGHDT and CDR2 YYEEEE. Trimming stripped 4 bases from V and 1 base from J, with 21 bases between. The CDR3 totals 17 residues. Here the CDR3 DNA reads TGTGCCAGCAGCCCATTCGTAACCTTTGACAGATCCTACGAGCAGTACTTC. It specifies CASSPFVTFDRSYEQYF. Together with reference TRBV5-6 and TRBJ2-7, the CDR3 gives the full variable domain: DAGVTQSPTHLIKTRGQQVTLRCSPKSGHDTVSWYQQALGQGPQFIFQYYEEEERQRGNFPDRFSGHQFPNYSSELNVNALLLGDSALYLCASSPFVTFDRSYEQYFGPGTRLTVT.

The chain uses TRBV28 and TRBJ2-5; 7 nucleotides line up with TRBD2. This CDR3 contains 16 residues. Germline assignment: CDR1 MDHEN and CDR2 SYDVKM. Trimming cost V 1 base and J 0 bases; bases outside gene matches: 5. DNA of the CDR3: TGTGCCAGCAGTTTATATGGGGGGGACCACCAAGAGACCCAGTACTTC. This encodes CASSLYGGDHQETQYF.